This T cell receptor (beta chain) was sequenced in a study of blood T cells in healthy people across ages. A second 7 to 11 cycle PCR used barcoded and J-beta primers. With 12 random nucleotides, a template-switch adaptor tagged each individual cDNA molecule. TCRdb re-called the 5' RACE reads with MiXCR, one entry per CDR3 protein. This table holds about 1,800,000 distinct CDR3 sequences, roughly 28% found once. The CDR3 runs 15 residues. Comments on this clonotype: Its specificity is not known.

Study-wide results and caveats: More naive CD4+ cells and higher diversity marked long-lived donors relative to aged donors. It was found that TCR beta diversity correlated strongly with the percentage of naive T cells.

Caucasian, healthy and from Russia, the donors were aged between about 6 and 90. The sequencing sample was made of blood. This receptor was obtained from a woman in her thirties in good health. V is TRBV12-3 or TRBV12-4 and J is TRBJ2-5, with 13 bases lining up with TRBD2. The J call may be incorrect, as the DNA end agrees better with TRBJ2-1. Written as DNA, the CDR3 is TGTGCCAGCAGTGATACTAGCGGGGGGGTTGAGACCCAGTTCTTC. Translation: CASSDTSGGVETQFF.